This T cell receptor beta chain is from a study of T cell changes during pregnancy in multiple sclerosis. This clone ranks as medium-sized (0.01 to 0.1%). This CDR3 contains 16 residues. V gave up 0 bases and J gave up 5 bases; unmatched junction bases: 4. In germline, CDR1 is WNHNN, CDR2 SYGVQD (reference sequence). Sequencing used immunoSEQ multiplex PCR; TCRdb keeps in-frame clones, though not all of them. The sample has fewer than 40,000 clones, 90% to 95% seen once. This specimen consisted of CD4+ T cells from peripheral blood mononuclear cells, obtained in the third trimester of pregnancy. The rearrangement uses TRBV10-1 and TRBJ2-5; 12 nucleotides match TRBD2. The receptor's source is a female donor with multiple sclerosis, enrolled in a pregnancy study. The CDR3 bases are TGCGCCAGCAGTGAGTCGTATCTAGCGGGAGGGGAGACCCAGTACTTC. This gives the protein CASSESYLAGGETQYF.